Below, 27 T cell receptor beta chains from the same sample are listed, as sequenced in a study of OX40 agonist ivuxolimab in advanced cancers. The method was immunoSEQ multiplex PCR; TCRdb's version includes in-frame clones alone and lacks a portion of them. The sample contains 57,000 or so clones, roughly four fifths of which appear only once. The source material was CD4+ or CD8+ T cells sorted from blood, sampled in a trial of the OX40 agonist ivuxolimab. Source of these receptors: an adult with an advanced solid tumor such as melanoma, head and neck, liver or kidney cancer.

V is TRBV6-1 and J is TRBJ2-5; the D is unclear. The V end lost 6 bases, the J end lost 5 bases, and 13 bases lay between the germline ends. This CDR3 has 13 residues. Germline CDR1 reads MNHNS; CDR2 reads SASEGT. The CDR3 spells CASRPASFETQYF. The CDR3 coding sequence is TGTGCCAGCAGACCGGCGTCCTTCGAGACCCAGTACTTC.

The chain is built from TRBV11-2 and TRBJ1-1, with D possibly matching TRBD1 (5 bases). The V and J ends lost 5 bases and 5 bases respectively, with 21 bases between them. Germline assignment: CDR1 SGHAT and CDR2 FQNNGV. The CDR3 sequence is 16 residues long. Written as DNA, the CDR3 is TGTGCCAGCAGCCATAGAACAGGCCACCTTGGGACTGAAGCTTTCTTT. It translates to CASSHRTGHLGTEAFF.

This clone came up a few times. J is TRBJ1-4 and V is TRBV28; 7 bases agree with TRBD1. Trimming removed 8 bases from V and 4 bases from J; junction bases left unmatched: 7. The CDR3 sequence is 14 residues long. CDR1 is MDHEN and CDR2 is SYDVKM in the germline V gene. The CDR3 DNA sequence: TGTGCCAGCGGGCGACAGGGAGGTAATGAAAAACTGTTTTTT. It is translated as CASGRQGGNEKLFF.

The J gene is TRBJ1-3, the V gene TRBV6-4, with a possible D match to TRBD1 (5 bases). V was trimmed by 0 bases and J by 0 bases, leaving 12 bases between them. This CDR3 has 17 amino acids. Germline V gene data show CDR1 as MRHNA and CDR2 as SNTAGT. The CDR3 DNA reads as TGTGCCAGCAGTGACTCCGCCGGGACCAACTCTGGAAACACCATATATTTT. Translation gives CASSDSAGTNSGNTIYF.

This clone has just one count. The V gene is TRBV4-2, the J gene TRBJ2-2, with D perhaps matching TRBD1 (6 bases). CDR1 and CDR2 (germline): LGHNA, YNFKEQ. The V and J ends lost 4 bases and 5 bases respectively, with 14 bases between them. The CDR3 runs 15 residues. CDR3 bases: TGTGCCAGCAGCCGACCAGGGGCTAGAACCGGGGAGCTGTTTTTT. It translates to CASSRPGARTGELFF.

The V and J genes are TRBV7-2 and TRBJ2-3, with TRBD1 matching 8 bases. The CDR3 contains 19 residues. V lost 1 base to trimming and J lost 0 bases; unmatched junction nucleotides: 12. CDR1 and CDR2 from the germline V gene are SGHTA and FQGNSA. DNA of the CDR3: TGTGCCAGCAGCTTAGGGACAGGGTGGCGGGGATATAGCACAGATACGCAGTATTTT. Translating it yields CASSLGTGWRGYSTDTQYF.

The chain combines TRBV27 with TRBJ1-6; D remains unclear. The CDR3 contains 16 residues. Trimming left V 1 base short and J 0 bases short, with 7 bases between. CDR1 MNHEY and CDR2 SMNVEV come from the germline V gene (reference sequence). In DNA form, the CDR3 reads TGTGCCAGCAGTTTATATCTAGGCTCCTATAATTCACCCCTCCACTTT. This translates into CASSLYLGSYNSPLHF.

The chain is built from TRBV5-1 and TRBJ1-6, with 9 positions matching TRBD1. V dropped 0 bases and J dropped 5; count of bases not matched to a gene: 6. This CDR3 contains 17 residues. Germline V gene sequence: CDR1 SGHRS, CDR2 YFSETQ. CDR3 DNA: TGCGCCAGCAGCTTGGCCGCGACAGGGGGGAATAATTCACCCCTCCACTTT. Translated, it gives CASSLAATGGNNSPLHF. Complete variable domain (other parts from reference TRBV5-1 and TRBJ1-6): KAGVTQTPRYLIKTRGQQVTLSCSPISGHRSVSWYQQTPGQGLQFLFEYFSETQRNKGNFPGRFSGRQFSNSRSEMNVSTLELGDSALYLCASSLAATGGNNSPLHFGNGTRLTVT.

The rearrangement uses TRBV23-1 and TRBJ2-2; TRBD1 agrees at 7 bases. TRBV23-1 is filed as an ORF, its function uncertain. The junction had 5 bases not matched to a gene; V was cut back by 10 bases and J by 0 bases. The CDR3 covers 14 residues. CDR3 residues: CAKRGQANTGELFF. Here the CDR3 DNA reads TGCGCCAAACGAGGACAGGCGAACACCGGGGAGCTGTTTTTT.

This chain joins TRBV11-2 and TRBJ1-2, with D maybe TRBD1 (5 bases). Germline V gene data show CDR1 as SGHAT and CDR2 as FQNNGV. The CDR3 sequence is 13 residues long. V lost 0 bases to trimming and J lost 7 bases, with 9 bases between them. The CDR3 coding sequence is TGTGCCAGCAGCTTAGAAGCGGGGGTTGGCTACACCTTC. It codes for CASSLEAGVGYTF.

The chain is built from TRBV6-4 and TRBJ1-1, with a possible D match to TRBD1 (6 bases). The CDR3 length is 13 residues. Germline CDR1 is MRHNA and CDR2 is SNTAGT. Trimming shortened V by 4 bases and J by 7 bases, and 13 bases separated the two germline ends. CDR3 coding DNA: TGTGCCAGCAGTGTGGAGGGAGGGGGTGAAGCTTTCTTT. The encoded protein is CASSVEGGGEAFF.

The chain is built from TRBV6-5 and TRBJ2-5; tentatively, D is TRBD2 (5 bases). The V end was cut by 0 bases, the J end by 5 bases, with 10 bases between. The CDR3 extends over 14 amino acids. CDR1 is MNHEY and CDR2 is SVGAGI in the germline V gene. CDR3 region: CASSYSRAPETQYF. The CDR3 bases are TGTGCCAGCAGTTACTCGAGGGCCCCCGAGACCCAGTACTTC.

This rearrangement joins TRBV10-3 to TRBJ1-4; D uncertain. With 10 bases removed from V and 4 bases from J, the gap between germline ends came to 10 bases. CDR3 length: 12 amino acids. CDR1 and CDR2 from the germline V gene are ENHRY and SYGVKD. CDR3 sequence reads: CATAVGNEKLFF. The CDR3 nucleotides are TGTGCCACCGCAGTGGGTAATGAAAAACTGTTTTTT.

DNA of the CDR3: TGCGCCAGCAGTTCAACCATGAACACTGAAGCTTTCTTT. Amino acid sequence: CASSSTMNTEAFF. V gene TRBV5-1 combines with J gene TRBJ1-1; D call uncertain. The CDR3 consists of 13 residues. In germline, CDR1 is SGHRS, CDR2 YFSETQ. V lost 5 bases and J lost 0, with 8 bases in between.

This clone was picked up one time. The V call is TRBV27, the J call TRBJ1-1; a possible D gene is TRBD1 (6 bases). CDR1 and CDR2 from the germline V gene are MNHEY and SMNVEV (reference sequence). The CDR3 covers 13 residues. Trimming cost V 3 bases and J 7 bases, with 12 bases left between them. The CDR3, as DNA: TGTGCCAGCAGTTTCGACAGGTATAGTGAAGCTTTCTTT. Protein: CASSFDRYSEAFF.

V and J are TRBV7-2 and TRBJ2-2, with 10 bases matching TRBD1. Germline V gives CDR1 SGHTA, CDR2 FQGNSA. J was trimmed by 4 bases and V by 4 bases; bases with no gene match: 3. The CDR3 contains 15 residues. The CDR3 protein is CASSSRQGATGELFF. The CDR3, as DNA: TGTGCCAGCAGCTCTAGACAGGGGGCCACCGGGGAGCTGTTTTTT. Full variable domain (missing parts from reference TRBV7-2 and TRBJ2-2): GAGVSQSPSNKVTEKGKDVELRCDPISGHTALYWYRQSLGQGLEFLIYFQGNSAPDKSGLPSDRFSAERTGGSVSTLTIQRTQQEDSAVYLCASSSRQGATGELFFGEGSRLTVL.

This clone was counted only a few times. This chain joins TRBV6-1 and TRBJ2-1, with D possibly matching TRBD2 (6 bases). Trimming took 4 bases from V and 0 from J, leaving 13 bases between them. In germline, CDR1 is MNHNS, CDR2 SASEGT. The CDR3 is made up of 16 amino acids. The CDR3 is CASSAGDSRSYNEQFF. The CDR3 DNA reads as TGTGCCAGCAGTGCCGGGGACTCGCGCTCCTACAATGAGCAGTTCTTC.

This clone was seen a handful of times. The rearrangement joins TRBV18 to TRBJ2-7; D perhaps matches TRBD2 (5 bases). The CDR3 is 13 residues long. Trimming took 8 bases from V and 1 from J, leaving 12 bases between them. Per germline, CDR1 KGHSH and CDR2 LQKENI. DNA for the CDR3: TGTGCCAGCCAAGGACTTTCTTCCTACGAGCAGTACTTC. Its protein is CASQGLSSYEQYF.

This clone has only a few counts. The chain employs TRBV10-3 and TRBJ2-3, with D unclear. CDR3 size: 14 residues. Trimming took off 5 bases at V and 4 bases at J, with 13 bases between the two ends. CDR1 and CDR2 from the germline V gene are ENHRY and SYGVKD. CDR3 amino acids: CAISTPHTADTQYF. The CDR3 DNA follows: TGTGCCATCAGTACCCCCCATACGGCAGATACGCAGTATTTT.

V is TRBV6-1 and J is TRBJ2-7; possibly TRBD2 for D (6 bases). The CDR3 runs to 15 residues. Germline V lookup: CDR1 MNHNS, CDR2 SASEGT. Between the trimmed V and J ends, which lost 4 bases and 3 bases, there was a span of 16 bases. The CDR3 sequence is CASSAGLGRHYEQYF. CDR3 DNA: TGTGCCAGCAGTGCGGGCCTTGGGAGGCACTACGAGCAGTACTTC.

The CDR3 nucleotides are TGTGCCAGCAGCCTGAACGTAGGGACTGAAGCTTTCTTT. Protein product: CASSLNVGTEAFF. The rearrangement joins TRBV7-3 to TRBJ1-1; D is unclear. Trimming removed 5 bases from V and 5 bases from J, with 12 bases in between. This CDR3 contains 13 residues. Germline V gives CDR1 SGHTA, CDR2 FQGTGA.

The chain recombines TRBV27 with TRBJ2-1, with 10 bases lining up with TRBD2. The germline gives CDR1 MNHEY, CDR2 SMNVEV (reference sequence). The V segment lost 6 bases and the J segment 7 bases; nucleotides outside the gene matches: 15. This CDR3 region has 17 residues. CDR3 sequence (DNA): TGTGCCAGCAGACCTACCGGGCTAGCGGGGGCCGGGAATGAGCAGTTCTTC. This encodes CASRPTGLAGAGNEQFF.

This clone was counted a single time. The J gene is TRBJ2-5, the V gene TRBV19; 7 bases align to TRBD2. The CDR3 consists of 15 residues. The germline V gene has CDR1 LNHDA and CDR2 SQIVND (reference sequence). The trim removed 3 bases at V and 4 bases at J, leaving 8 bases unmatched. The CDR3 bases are TGTGCCAGTAGTATTGGGGGGGGAAACCGAGAGACCCAGTACTTC. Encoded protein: CASSIGGGNRETQYF. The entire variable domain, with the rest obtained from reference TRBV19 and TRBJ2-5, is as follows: DGGITQSPKYLFRKEGQNVTLSCEQNLNHDAMYWYRQDPGQGLRLIYYSQIVNDFQKGDIAEGYSVSREKKESFPLTVTSAQKNPTAFYLCASSIGGGNRETQYFGPGTRLLVL.

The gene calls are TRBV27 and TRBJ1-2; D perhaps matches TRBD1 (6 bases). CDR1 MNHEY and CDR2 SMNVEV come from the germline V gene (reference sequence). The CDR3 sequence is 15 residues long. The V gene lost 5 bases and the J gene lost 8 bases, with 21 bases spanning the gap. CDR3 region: CASSRGGPRLGGYTF. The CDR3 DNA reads TGTGCCAGCAGTCGGGGGGGGCCCCGACTAGGCGGCTACACCTTC.

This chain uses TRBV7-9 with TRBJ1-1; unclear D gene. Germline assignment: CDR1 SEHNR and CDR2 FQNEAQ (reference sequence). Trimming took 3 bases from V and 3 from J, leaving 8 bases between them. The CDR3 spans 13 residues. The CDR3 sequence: CASSFLTDTEAFF. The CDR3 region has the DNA TGTGCCAGCAGCTTCCTGACGGACACTGAAGCTTTCTTT. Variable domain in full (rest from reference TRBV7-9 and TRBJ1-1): DTGVSQNPRHKITKRGQNVTFRCDPISEHNRLYWYRQTLGQGPEFLTYFQNEAQLEKSRLLSDRFSAERPKGSFSTLEIQRTEQGDSAMYLCASSFLTDTEAFFGQGTRLTVV.

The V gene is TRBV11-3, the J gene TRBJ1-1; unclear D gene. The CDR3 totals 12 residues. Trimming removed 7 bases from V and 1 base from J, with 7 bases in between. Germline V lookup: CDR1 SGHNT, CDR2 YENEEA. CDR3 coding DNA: TGTGCCAGCATACAGAGGAACACTGAAGCTTTCTTT. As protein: CASIQRNTEAFF.

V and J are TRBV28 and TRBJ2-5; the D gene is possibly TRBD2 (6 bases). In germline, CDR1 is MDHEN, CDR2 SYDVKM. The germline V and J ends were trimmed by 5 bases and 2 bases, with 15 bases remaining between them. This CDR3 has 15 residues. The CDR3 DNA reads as TGTGCCAGCAGTCCTCGTGGGGGGATGCAAGAGACCCAGTACTTC. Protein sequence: CASSPRGGMQETQYF.